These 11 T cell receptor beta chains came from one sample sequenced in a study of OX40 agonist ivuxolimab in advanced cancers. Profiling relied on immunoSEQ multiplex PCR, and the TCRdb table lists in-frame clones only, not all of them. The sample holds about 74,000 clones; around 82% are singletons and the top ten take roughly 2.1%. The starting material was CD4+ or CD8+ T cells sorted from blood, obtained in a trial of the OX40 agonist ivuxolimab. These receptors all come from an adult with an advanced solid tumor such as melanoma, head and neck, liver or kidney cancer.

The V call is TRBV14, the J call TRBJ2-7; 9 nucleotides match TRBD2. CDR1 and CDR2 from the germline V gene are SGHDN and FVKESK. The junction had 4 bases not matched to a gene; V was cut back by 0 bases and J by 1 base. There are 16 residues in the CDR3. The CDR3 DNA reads TGTGCCAGCAGCCAAGATAGCGGGAGTTTTTCCTACGAGCAGTACTTC. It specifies CASSQDSGSFSYEQYF.

The CDR3 spells CASSETGTSTDTQYF. The DNA of the CDR3 is TGTGCCAGTAGTGAAACAGGAACAAGCACAGATACGCAGTATTTT. The chain employs TRBV19 and TRBJ2-3, with a tentative D call TRBD1 (5 bases). CDR3 length: 15 residues. Germline CDR1 and CDR2: LNHDA and SQIVND (reference sequence). V was cut by 5 bases and J by 0 bases, with 12 bases left in between. Filled out from reference TRBV19 and TRBJ2-3, the complete variable domain reads DGGITQSPKYLFRKEGQNVTLSCEQNLNHDAMYWYRQDPGQGLRLIYYSQIVNDFQKGDIAEGYSVSREKKESFPLTVTSAQKNPTAFYLCASSETGTSTDTQYFGPGTRLTVL.

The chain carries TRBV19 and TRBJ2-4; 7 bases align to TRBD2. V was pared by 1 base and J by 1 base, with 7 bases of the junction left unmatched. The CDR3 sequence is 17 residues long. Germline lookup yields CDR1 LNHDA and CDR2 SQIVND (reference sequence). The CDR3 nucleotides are TGTGCCAGTAGTATAGGGAGGGAGGGCCTGGCCAAAAACATTCAGTACTTC. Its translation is CASSIGREGLAKNIQYF.

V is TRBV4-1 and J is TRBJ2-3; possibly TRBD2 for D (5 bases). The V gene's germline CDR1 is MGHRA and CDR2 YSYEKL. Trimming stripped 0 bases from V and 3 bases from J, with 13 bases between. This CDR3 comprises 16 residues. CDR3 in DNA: TGCGCCAGCAGCCAAGATACGATCCGGGGAACAGATACGCAGTATTTT. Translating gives CASSQDTIRGTDTQYF.

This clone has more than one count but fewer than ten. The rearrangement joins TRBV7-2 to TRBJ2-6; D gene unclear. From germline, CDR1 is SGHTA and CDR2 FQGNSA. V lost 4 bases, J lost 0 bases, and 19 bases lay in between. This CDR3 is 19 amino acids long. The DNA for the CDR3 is TGTGCCAGCAGCTCAAGCCCCTGGGTCCCGATCTCTGGGGCCAACGTCCTGACTTTC. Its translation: CASSSSPWVPISGANVLTF.

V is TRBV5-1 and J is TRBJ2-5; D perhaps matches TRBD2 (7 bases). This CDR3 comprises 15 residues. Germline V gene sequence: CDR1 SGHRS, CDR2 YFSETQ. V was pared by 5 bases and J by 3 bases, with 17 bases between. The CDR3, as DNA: TGCGCCAGCAGAGGGGGGGCGGGAGTGGAAGAGACCCAGTACTTC. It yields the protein CASRGGAGVEETQYF.

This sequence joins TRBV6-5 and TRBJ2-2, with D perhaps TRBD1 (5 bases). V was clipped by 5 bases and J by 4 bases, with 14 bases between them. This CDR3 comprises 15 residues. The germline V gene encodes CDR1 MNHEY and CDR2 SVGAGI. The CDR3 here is CASSHGYRRTGELFF. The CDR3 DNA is TGTGCCAGCAGTCACGGCTACAGGCGCACCGGGGAGCTGTTTTTT.

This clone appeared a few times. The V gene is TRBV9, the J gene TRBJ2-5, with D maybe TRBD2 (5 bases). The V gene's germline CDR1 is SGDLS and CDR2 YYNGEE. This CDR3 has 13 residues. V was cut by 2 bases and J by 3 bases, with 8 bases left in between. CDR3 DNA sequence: TGTGCCAGCAGCGTCGGGGTTGAAGAGACCCAGTACTTC. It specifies CASSVGVEETQYF.

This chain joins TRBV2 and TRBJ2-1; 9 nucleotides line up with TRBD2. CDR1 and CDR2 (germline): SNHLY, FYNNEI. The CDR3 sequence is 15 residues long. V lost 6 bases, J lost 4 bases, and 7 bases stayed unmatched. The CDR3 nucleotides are TGTGCCAGCAGGCGCCAGACTAGCGGTTACAATGAGCAGTTCTTC. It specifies CASRRQTSGYNEQFF.

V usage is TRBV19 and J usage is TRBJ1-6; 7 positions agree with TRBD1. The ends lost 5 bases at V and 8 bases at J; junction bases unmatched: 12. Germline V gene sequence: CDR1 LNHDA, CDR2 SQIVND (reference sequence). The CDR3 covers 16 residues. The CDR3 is CASSDSDRALYSPLHF. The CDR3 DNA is TGTGCCAGTAGTGACTCCGACAGGGCTCTTTATTCACCCCTCCACTTT.

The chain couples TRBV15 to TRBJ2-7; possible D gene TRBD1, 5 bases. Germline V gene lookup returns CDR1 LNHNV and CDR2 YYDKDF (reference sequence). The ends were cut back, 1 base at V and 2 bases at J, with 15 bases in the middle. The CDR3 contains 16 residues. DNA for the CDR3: TGTGCCACCAGCAGAGTGCGTTGGCAGGGCCCCTACGAGCAGTACTTC. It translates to CATSRVRWQGPYEQYF.